This T cell receptor (beta chain) appears in the sequencing data of a study of cytomegalovirus exposure and HLA in healthy donors. About this clone itself: Its cognate antigen is unknown.

CDR1 is SGHRS and CDR2 is YFSETQ in the germline V gene. Trimming stripped 4 bases from V and 7 bases from J, with 17 bases between. This CDR3 has 15 residues. Study-wide findings and caveats: With later analysis, a missense DCLRE1C variant became linked to TCR beta V- and J-gene trimming.

PCR used 60 Vbeta primers and 13 Jbeta primers. Libraries were prepared by immunoSEQ multiplex PCR; TCRdb keeps only in-frame clonotypes and omits some of them. The sample lists about 140,000 clones, more than 7.5% occurring once. The rearrangement uses TRBV5-1 and TRBJ1-4; tentatively, D is TRBD1 (6 bases). Sequenced: PBMCs. The receptor's source is a man aged 50 or older in good health and CMV-seronegative. CDR3 DNA: TGCGCCAGCAGCCAATCTCAGGGGAAGGGTGAAAAACTGTTTTTT. Encoded protein: CASSQSQGKGEKLFF.